This TCR beta chain was obtained from a study of blood T cells in healthy people across ages. CDR1 and CDR2 (germline): SGHRS, YFSETQ. This CDR3 is built from 15 residues. This clonotype was observed at least ten times. The antigen is undetermined. The junction differs from germline at one of its ends, possibly a read error. A second PCR of roughly 7 to 11 cycles used a sample-barcoded 5' primer and a J-beta primer mix. TCRdb re-called the 5' RACE reads with MiXCR, one entry per CDR3 protein. The sample lists about 1,400,000 distinct CDR3 sequences, 45% to 70% seen once, with about 6.7% in the top ten. General study points: Researchers judged that diversity estimates from one million T cells fell short of true values. With age, beta diversity per million T cells declined roughly linearly, significantly by 40.

V is TRBV5-1 and J is TRBJ2-3, with TRBD1 matching over 7 bases. This clonotype was sampled from a man in his late teens or twenties in good health. Sequencing was carried out using blood. In nucleotides, the CDR3 is TGTGCCAGCAGTTTAGGACAGGCTAGCACAGATACGCAGTATTTT. It encodes CASSLGQASTDTQYF.